This T cell receptor beta chain emerged from a study of cytomegalovirus exposure and HLA in healthy donors. For this clone: Its antigen is still unknown.

Study-level findings and limits: Sequencing likely caused a cluster of highly shared sequence variants. Only CMV serostatus was available as immune exposure information. Compared with the approximately 680-donor mean, an Asian-associated ancestry cluster reportedly had fewer N-insertions, according to a later analysis.

This CDR3 contains 15 residues. J was trimmed by 4 bases and V by 0 bases; bases with no gene match: 7. Germline CDR1 and CDR2: SGHRS and YFSETQ. The primer mix had 60 Vbeta and 13 Jbeta primers. Measured with immunoSEQ multiplex PCR; TCRdb has only the in-frame clones, and not every one. The repertoire consists of approximately 130,000 clones, with roughly 79% occurring once and the leading ten covering about 1%. The study sampled nominally healthy donors, though unrecorded immune exposures were likely. The chain has TRBV5-1 and TRBJ2-7; TRBD1 agrees at 7 bases. Specimen: PBMCs. The clonotype originates from a male donor in good health and CMV-seronegative. Here the CDR3 reads CASSLAGGRAYEQYF. The CDR3 region has the DNA TGCGCCAGCAGCTTGGCAGGGGGAAGGGCTTACGAGCAGTACTTC.